This T cell receptor beta chain was found in a study of blood T cell repertoires in COVID-19. Overall study: In each case, the material was cDNA or gDNA derived from T cells, B-cell-depleted T cells, or PBMCs.

Trimming took 0 bases from V and 8 from J, leaving 6 bases between them. Germline V CDR1 and CDR2: SGDLS, YYNGEE. The CDR3 is 12 residues long. Seattle patients were enrolled during active infection and followed longitudinally. Some clones are missing from TCRdb's copy, which holds only in-frame ones; the method was immunoSEQ multiplex PCR. The sample includes hundreds of thousands of clones, roughly four fifths of them seen just once. V is TRBV9 and J is TRBJ2-1; D gene ambiguous. The TCR comes from a woman older than 75 with COVID-19, enrolled during active disease. Sample: peripheral blood. The CDR3 nucleotides are TGTGCCAGCAGCGTAGTGAGTCATGAGCAGTTCTTC. This codes for CASSVVSHEQFF.